Here is one T cell receptor (beta chain) with its context. The antigen is undetermined. TCRdb fed the 5' RACE reads into MiXCR, producing one record per CDR3 protein. Of 300,000 to 350,000 distinct CDR3 sequences listed, approximately 19% are singletons. Trimming cost V 5 bases and J 5 bases, with 15 bases left between them. Germline V gene sequence: CDR1 SGHVS, CDR2 FQNEAQ. The CDR3 contains 15 residues. The data belong to a study of T-cell memory formation after mild COVID-19. About the study: Among the donors, TCR clusters were largely specific to each donor.

Whole-study results and caveats: That cross-reactive memory joined was suggested by some responding clones appearing in pre-infection memory. Clones contracting day 15 to 85 were balanced CD4/CD8; later expanders leaned CD4+. Mainly CM and EM harbored the contracting CD4+ clones; mainly EMRA harbored the CD8+ ones.

The clonotype originates from a man younger than 30 who had mild COVID-19 (a few samples of this study predate the infection). Cell type and time point are not known. This chain links TRBV7-8 with TRBJ2-2; no reliable D call. The specimen sequenced was PBMCs or a T cell subset sorted from them (not recorded which). Here the CDR3 reads CASSGWGGGTGELFF. The DNA of the CDR3 is TGTGCCAGCAGCGGCTGGGGTGGTGGGACCGGGGAGCTGTTTTTT.